This TCR beta chain was observed in a study of blood T cell repertoires in COVID-19. Background on the study: There were acute and convalescent COVID-19 samples, and they came from the United States, Italy and Spain. Sample material is recorded as cDNA or gDNA derived from T cells, B-cell-depleted T cells, or PBMCs.

Original processing methods: Estimation of nucleated cell counts relied on the amplification of reference gene primers. Sequenced by immunoSEQ multiplex PCR; TCRdb stores in-frame clones only, minus some. The DNA was the basis for D and trimming; V, J and clone size are from that table. This sample yields under 120,000 clones, of which 80% to 90% are seen a single time; 32% belongs to the top ten. V was cut by 1 base and J by 4 bases, with 20 bases left in between. Germline assignment: CDR1 GTSNPN and CDR2 SVGIG (reference sequence). This CDR3 is 16 amino acids long. Sequencing used peripheral blood. The source of this sequence is a woman over 75 with acute or convalescent COVID-19. The J gene is TRBJ2-7, the V gene TRBV30; a possible D gene is TRBD1 (5 bases). CDR3 DNA sequence: TGTGCCTGGAGTGGAGGCCACGGGCCGACAGAATACGAGCAGTACTTC. It translates to CAWSGGHGPTEYEQYF.